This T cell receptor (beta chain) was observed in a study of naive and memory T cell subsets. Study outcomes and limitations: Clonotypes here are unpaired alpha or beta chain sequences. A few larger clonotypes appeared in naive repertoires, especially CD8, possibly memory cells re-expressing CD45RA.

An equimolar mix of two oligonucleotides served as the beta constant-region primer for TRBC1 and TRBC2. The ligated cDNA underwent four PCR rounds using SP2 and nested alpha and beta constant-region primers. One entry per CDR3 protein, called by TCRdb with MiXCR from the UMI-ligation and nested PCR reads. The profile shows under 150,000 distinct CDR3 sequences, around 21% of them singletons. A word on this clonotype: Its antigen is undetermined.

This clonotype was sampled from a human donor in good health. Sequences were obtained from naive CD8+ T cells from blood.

The CDR3 sequence is CASSLGAEINSYNEQFF. The CDR3 DNA reads TGTGCCAGCAGCTTAGGGGCGGAGATCAACTCCTACAATGAGCAGTTCTTC. V is TRBV11-2 and J is TRBJ2-1; no definite D call. Trimming took 1 base from V and 0 from J, leaving 13 bases between them. This CDR3 spans 17 amino acids. CDR1 is SGHAT and CDR2 is FQNNGV in the germline V gene.